This TCR beta chain was obtained from a study of lymphopenia after photon versus proton radiotherapy. The protocol was immunoSEQ multiplex PCR, while the TCRdb copy is restricted to in-frame clones and leaves out a portion. This sample has about 28,000 clones; roughly four fifths occur once, and the top ten carry approximately 31%. Study-level points and caveats: Larger post-nadir TCR diversity loss correlated inversely with survival in deceased patients. Relative stability marked proton patients; photon patients lost diversity and naive cells. Only patients who died were analyzed for survival; proton advantage is unproven. After the lymphocyte nadir, photon-treated repertoires showed oligoclonal expansion, especially of CD8+ Temra cells.

V lost 6 bases and J lost 8; bases outside the gene matches: 9. From germline, CDR1 is SEHNR and CDR2 FQNEAQ (reference sequence). This CDR3 comprises 13 residues. As regards this clone: The antigen is undetermined.

The TCR comes from a man aged 50 or older with gastric cancer. This chain connects TRBV7-9 to TRBJ1-2; 7 bases are a match to TRBD1. The specimen was peripheral blood, collected from a patient treated with photon-based radiotherapy. CDR3 sequence (DNA): TGTGCCAGCAGTCTACAGGGGTTAAAGGGCTACACCTTC. As protein: CASSLQGLKGYTF.